This TCR beta chain was sequenced for a study of shared clonotypes between healthy human individuals. Germline V gene lookup returns CDR1 SGHTA and CDR2 FQGTGA. Trimming took 0 bases from V and 0 from J, leaving 16 bases between them. There are 18 residues in the CDR3. Details on this clone: The antigen is unknown.

CD45RO-negative cells were positively selected for CCR7, leaving out terminally differentiated effector memory CD45RA+ cells. Healthy HIV-negative adults with no recent acute infections or vaccinations were recruited as donors. Study-wide results and caveats: About 5% of naive CD4 clonotypes were common to several donors.

In the study's own analysis: Junction-only sequences without quality scores came from ImmunoSEQ, so filtering differed. Data came from immunoSEQ multiplex PCR; TCRdb stores just in-frame clones and leaves some out. V and J calls plus clone size are reproduced from that table; the DNA served to infer D and trimming. The sample includes about 2.1 million clones, more than 85% of them seen just once. The TCR originated in a man aged 18 to 35 in good health. Some clones in this sample may be carry-over from other donors' samples. Sequencing used naive CD8+ T cells from PBMCs. This chain uses TRBV7-3 with TRBJ2-3; tentatively, D is TRBD2 (6 bases). CDR3 sequence reads: CASSLTVVVGLSTDTQYF. The DNA of the CDR3 is TGTGCCAGCAGCTTAACGGTGGTGGTCGGACTAAGCACAGATACGCAGTATTTT.